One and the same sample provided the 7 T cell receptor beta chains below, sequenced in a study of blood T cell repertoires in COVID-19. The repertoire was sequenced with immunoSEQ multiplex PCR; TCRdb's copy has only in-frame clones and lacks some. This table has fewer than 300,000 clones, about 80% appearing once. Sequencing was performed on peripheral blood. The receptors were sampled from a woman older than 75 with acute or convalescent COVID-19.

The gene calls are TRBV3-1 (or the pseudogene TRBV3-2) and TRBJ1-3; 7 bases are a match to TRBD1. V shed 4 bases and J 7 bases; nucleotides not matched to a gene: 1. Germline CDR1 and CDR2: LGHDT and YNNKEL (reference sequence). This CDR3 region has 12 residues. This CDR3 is CASSLQGNTIYF. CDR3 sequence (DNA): TGTGCCAGCAGCCTACAGGGGAACACCATATATTTT.

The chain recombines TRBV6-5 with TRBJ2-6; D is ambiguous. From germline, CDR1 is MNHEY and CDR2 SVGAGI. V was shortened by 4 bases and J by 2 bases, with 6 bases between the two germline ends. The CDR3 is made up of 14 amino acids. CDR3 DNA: TGTGCCAGCAGTTGGTTAGCTGGGGCCAACGTCCTGACTTTC. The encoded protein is CASSWLAGANVLTF.

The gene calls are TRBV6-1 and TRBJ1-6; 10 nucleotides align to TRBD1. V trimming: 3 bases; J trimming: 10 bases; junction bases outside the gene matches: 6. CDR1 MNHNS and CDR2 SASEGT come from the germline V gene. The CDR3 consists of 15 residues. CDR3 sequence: CASSEIDRGRSPLHF. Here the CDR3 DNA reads TGTGCCAGCAGTGAGATAGACAGGGGGCGCTCACCCCTCCACTTT.

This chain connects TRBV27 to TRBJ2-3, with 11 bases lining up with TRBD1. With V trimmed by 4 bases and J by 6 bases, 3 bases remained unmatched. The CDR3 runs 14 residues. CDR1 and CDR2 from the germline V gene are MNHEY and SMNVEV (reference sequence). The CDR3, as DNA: TGTGCCAGCAGTTGGGACAGGGGGTCGGATACGCAGTATTTT. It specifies CASSWDRGSDTQYF.

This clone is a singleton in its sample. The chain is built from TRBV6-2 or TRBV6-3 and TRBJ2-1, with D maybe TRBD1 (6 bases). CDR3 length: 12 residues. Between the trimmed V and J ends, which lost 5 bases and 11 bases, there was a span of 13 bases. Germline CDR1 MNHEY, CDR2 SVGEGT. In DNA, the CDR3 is TGTGCCAGCAGTGGGGGCCCGGGGAAGCAGTTCTTC. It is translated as CASSGGPGKQFF.

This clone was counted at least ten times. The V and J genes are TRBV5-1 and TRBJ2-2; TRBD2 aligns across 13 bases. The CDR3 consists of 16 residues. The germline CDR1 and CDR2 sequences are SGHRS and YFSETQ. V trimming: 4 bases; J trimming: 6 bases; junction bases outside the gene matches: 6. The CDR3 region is CASSQLTSGRAGELFF. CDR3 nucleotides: TGCGCCAGCAGCCAGCTAACTAGCGGGAGGGCCGGGGAGCTGTTTTTT.

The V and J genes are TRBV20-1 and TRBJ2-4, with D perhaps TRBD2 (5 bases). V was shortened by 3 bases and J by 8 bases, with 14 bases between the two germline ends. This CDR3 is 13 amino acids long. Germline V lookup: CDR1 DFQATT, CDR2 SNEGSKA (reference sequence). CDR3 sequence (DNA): TGCAGTGCTAGTAAGGGCCCCGGGGACATTCAGTACTTC. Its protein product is CSASKGPGDIQYF.